One and the same sample provided the 21 T cell receptor beta chains below, sequenced in a study of T-cell reconstitution after alpha-beta-depleted transplantation in children listed by TCRdb under 2016. On the study overall, not on this receptor specifically: Apparently early alphabetaT-cell count recovery about two months after transplant reportedly relied on only several hundred rapidly expanded clones derived from non-depleted graft cells.

Their specific antigens are unknown. The sample's time point label, decoded: day 60 (about 2 months) after transplantation. The treatment or condition label, as the study defines it: allogeneic hematopoietic cell transplantation with graft depleted of TCRalphabeta T cells and CD19 B cells. Receptors were amplified or captured by PCR. The listed sequencing device is Illumina HiSeq 2500. TCR libraries were prepared with molecular barcoding, using unique molecular identifiers to normalize TCRbeta repertoire quantification. TCRdb trimmed public reads at Q25 via fastp, called clones via MiXCR and kept in-frame beta chains. Duplicate CDR3 protein sequences are folded into a single record with the most common DNA and genes. The sample table lists roughly 30,000 distinct CDR3 sequences, around 7% of them with a count of one. The ten largest clones add up to roughly 30% of the sample. The sequencing here drew on peripheral blood, taken 60 days after TCRalphabeta/CD19-depleted stem cell transplant. The source of these receptors is a child less than two years old who had a stem cell transplant for acute myeloid leukemia, so the T cells may come from the graft donor.

This clonotype was observed many times. This rearrangement joins TRBV29-1 to TRBJ2-2, with D tentatively TRBD2 (6 bases). CDR1 is SQVTM, CDR2 ANQGSEA, per germline. There are 12 residues in the CDR3. The CDR3 nucleotides read TGCATAGTTGGGGGGTGGACCGGGGAGCTGTTTTTT. Protein: CIVGGWTGELFF.

Many counts were recorded for this clonotype. V usage is TRBV9 and J usage is TRBJ2-7, with TRBD2 matching over 8 bases. This CDR3 comprises 13 residues. In germline, CDR1 is SGDLS, CDR2 YYNGEE. With 5 bases clipped from V and 5 bases from J, the junction kept 6 bases outside the gene matches. This chain's CDR3 is CASRPGGQDEQYF. CDR3 sequence (DNA): TGTGCCAGCAGGCCGGGGGGGCAGGACGAGCAGTACTTC. Full variable domain (outside the CDR3, taken from reference TRBV9 and TRBJ2-7): DSGVTQTPKHLITATGQRVTLRCSPRSGDLSVYWYQQSLDQGLQFLIQYYNGEERAKGNILERFSAQQFPDLHSELNLSSLELGDSALYFCASRPGGQDEQYFGPGTRLTVT.

This clonotype was seen ten or more times. This sequence joins TRBV20-1 and TRBJ1-6, with D hard to call. The CDR3 length is 13 residues. Trimming cost V 4 bases and J 2 bases, with 6 bases left between them. CDR1 is DFQATT, CDR2 SNEGSKA, per germline (reference sequence). The CDR3: CSAIRAYNSPLHF. The DNA for the CDR3 is TGCAGTGCTATACGGGCCTATAATTCACCCCTCCACTTT.

This clonotype was counted at least ten times. The chain is built from TRBV6-2 or TRBV6-3 and TRBJ2-1, with D hard to call. The CDR3 is 15 amino acids. Per the germline V gene, CDR1 is MNHEY and CDR2 is SVGEGT. With 6 bases removed from V and 0 bases from J, the gap between germline ends came to 12 bases. The CDR3 DNA follows: TGTGCCAGCAGCCCGGCGCACCTCTCCTACAATGAGCAGTTCTTC. This sequence encodes CASSPAHLSYNEQFF.

This clonotype was seen at least ten times. The genes are TRBV4-2 and TRBJ2-1; TRBD2 aligns across 12 bases. This CDR3 is 16 amino acids long. The V gene's germline CDR1 is LGHNA and CDR2 YNFKEQ. V was clipped by 0 bases and J by 8 bases; unmatched bases: 5. The DNA for the CDR3 is TGTGCCAGCAGCCAAGAAGGCCCTAGCGGGAGGGATGAGCAGTTCTTC. Translating gives CASSQEGPSGRDEQFF.

The chain has TRBV7-9 and TRBJ1-5; D perhaps matches TRBD1 (5 bases). V dropped 0 bases and J dropped 3 bases, with 6 bases sitting between them. The germline V gene has CDR1 SEHNR and CDR2 FQNEAQ (reference sequence). The CDR3 contains 14 residues. The CDR3 nucleotides read TGTGCCAGCAGCTTAGCCAGGGACAATCAGCCCCAGCATTTT. Translation: CASSLARDNQPQHF. The whole variable domain, remainder taken from reference TRBV7-9 and TRBJ1-5, is DTGVSQNPRHKITKRGQNVTFRCDPISEHNRLYWYRQTLGQGPEFLTYFQNEAQLEKSRLLSDRFSAERPKGSFSTLEIQRTEQGDSAMYLCASSLARDNQPQHFGDGTRLSIL.

V and J are TRBV7-9 and TRBJ2-1; 9 bases match TRBD2. J lost 4 bases, V lost 5 bases, and 6 bases had no gene match. Germline V lookup: CDR1 SEHNR, CDR2 FQNEAQ (reference sequence). The CDR3 covers 15 residues. The CDR3 coding sequence is TGTGCCAGCAGCCCTCGGCGGGGGGGTTACAATGAGCAGTTCTTC. The encoded protein is CASSPRRGGYNEQFF.

This chain joins TRBV6-2 or TRBV6-3 and TRBJ2-1, with 12 nucleotides matching TRBD2. V lost 3 bases to trimming and J lost 0 bases; unmatched junction nucleotides: 9. Germline CDR1 MNHEY, CDR2 SVGEGT. The CDR3 runs to 19 residues. This CDR3 reads CASSYVGLAGGSSYNEQFF. The DNA for the CDR3 is TGTGCCAGCAGTTATGTGGGCCTAGCGGGGGGGAGCTCCTACAATGAGCAGTTCTTC.

This clonotype was seen repeatedly, ten times or more. The chain couples TRBV6-4 to TRBJ2-1; either TRBD1 or TRBD2 may fit D (5 bases each). This CDR3 is built from 16 residues. The germline V gene encodes CDR1 MRHNA and CDR2 SNTAGT. V was trimmed by 3 bases and J by 0 bases, leaving 12 bases between them. DNA for the CDR3: TGTGCCAGCAGTGAGTTTGGGGGTAGCTCCTACAATGAGCAGTTCTTC. Translation gives CASSEFGGSSYNEQFF.

This clonotype was seen repeatedly, ten times or more. The chain joins TRBV4-2 to TRBJ2-3; tentative D call: TRBD1 (6 bases). This CDR3 has 18 residues. The V gene lost 2 bases and the J gene lost 6 bases, with 24 bases spanning the gap. The germline V gene has CDR1 LGHNA and CDR2 YNFKEQ. The CDR3 DNA reads as TGTGCCAGCAGCCAAAGGGTGGGGCAGGGGCCATCGGTCGATACGCAGTATTTT. Its translation: CASSQRVGQGPSVDTQYF.

This clonotype was detected ten times or more. The chain combines TRBV7-2 with TRBJ2-1; 9 nucleotides match TRBD2. The CDR3 consists of 16 residues. Germline V gene sequence: CDR1 SGHTA, CDR2 FQGNSA. The V segment lost 2 bases and the J segment 10 bases; nucleotides outside the gene matches: 12. CDR3 region: CASSLIRSGGPREQFF. The CDR3, as DNA: TGTGCCAGCAGCTTAATTCGGAGCGGGGGGCCTAGGGAGCAGTTCTTC.

This clonotype was counted a few times. The rearrangement uses TRBV19 and TRBJ1-1; D remains ambiguous. The V gene lost 7 bases and the J gene lost 6 bases, with 15 bases spanning the gap. The CDR3 is 13 residues long. Germline lookup yields CDR1 LNHDA and CDR2 SQIVND (reference sequence). CDR3 nucleotides: TGTGCCAGTAAAATCATAGGGAATTCTGAAGCTTTCTTT. This sequence encodes CASKIIGNSEAFF.

This clonotype appeared many times. The chain uses TRBV12-3 or TRBV12-4 and TRBJ1-1; D is unresolved. The CDR3 spans 12 residues. V lost 3 bases and J lost 7, with 9 bases in between. The CDR3 bases are TGTGCCAGCAGTTTCGGTCAACTTGAAGCTTTCTTT. It encodes CASSFGQLEAFF.

This clonotype was seen at least ten times. This chain links TRBV28 with TRBJ1-5; 8 nucleotides match TRBD1. Germline CDR1 MDHEN, CDR2 SYDVKM. V was clipped by 6 bases and J by 5 bases; unmatched bases: 3. There are 13 residues in the CDR3. In DNA, the CDR3 is TGTGCCAGCAGGGGACAGGACTATCAGCCCCAGCATTTT. It yields the protein CASRGQDYQPQHF.

This clonotype was counted ten times or more. The chain couples TRBV2 to TRBJ2-7; unclear D gene. Germline CDR1 SNHLY, CDR2 FYNNEI. This CDR3 has 12 amino acids. The V and J ends lost 2 bases and 6 bases respectively, with 8 bases between them. The CDR3 region is CASSERTTEQYF. CDR3 nucleotides: TGTGCCAGCAGTGAAAGAACGACCGAGCAGTACTTC.

This clonotype has a count of ten or more. The rearrangement uses TRBV5-1 and TRBJ2-7; TRBD2 aligns across 8 bases. Germline V gives CDR1 SGHRS, CDR2 YFSETQ. V lost 5 bases and J lost 3; bases outside the gene matches: 4. The CDR3 is 13 amino acids. This CDR3 is CASSTSGYYEQYF. For the CDR3, the DNA is TGCGCCAGCAGTACTAGCGGATACTACGAGCAGTACTTC.

This clonotype was counted at least ten times. Sequence at one end of the junction differs from germline and may be a read error. The rearrangement joins TRBV12-3 or TRBV12-4 to TRBJ2-7; TRBD2 matches at 11 bases. The CDR3 covers 13 residues. The CDR3 spells CASSIAGGREQYF. In DNA form, the CDR3 reads TGTGCCAGCAGTATAGCGGGAGGGCGCGAGCAGTACTTC.

This clonotype showed up many times. The J gene is TRBJ1-6, the V gene TRBV7-2; 9 bases align to TRBD1. The CDR3 spans 15 residues. Germline V gives CDR1 SGHTA, CDR2 FQGNSA. V lost 5 bases and J lost 9; bases outside the gene matches: 8. The CDR3 here is CASSLGQGTASPLHF. The DNA for the CDR3 is TGTGCCAGCAGCCTTGGACAGGGGACTGCTTCACCCCTCCACTTT.

This clonotype was found many times. The chain joins TRBV12-3 or TRBV12-4 to TRBJ2-2; D is undetermined. This CDR3 has 13 amino acids. Trimming pared 3 bases from V and 6 bases from J, leaving 8 bases between. CDR3 in DNA: TGTGCCAGCAGTTTGTCGTCACCCGGGGAGCTGTTTTTT. This sequence encodes CASSLSSPGELFF.

In this sample, this clonotype turned up many times. CDR3 sequence (DNA): TGTGCCAGCAGCTTAGACCTAAGGTCTGGCTACACCTTC. The encoded protein is CASSLDLRSGYTF. The J gene is TRBJ1-2, the V gene TRBV7-9; no clear D. V was pared by 1 base and J by 7 bases, with 10 bases between. CDR3 length: 13 residues. The V gene's germline CDR1 is SEHNR and CDR2 FQNEAQ (reference sequence).

Ten or more counts support this clonotype. This chain joins TRBV29-1 and TRBJ1-4, with D tentatively TRBD1 (6 bases). Germline V gene data show CDR1 as SQVTM and CDR2 as ANQGSEA. The CDR3 length is 15 residues. Trimming took 3 bases from V and 0 from J, leaving 11 bases between them. The chain's CDR3 is CSVEDSVATNEKLFF. CDR3 nucleotide sequence: TGCAGCGTTGAGGACAGTGTTGCAACTAATGAAAAACTGTTTTTT.